Presented here are 19 T cell receptor beta chains from one specimen sequenced in a study of blood T cells in healthy people across ages. It was with a sample-barcoded 5' primer and a J-beta primer mix that a second PCR of roughly 7 to 12 cycles was run. MiXCR, applied by TCRdb to the 5' RACE reads, yields one record per CDR3 protein. The sample records about 1.5 million distinct CDR3 sequences, about 45% being singletons. The material sequenced was blood. These receptors were collected from a woman aged 18-30 years in good health.

Comment on this clonotype: One end of the junction does not line up with germline, which may come from a read error. The genes are TRBV7-9 and TRBJ1-1; D call uncertain. Germline V gene sequence: CDR1 SEHNR, CDR2 FQNEAQ (reference sequence). The CDR3 loop spans 12 amino acids. The CDR3: CAGSLGQQVAFF. DNA for the CDR3: TGTGCCGGCAGCTTAGGTCAGCAGGTAGCTTTCTTT.

The J gene is TRBJ1-2, the V gene TRBV4-1; 11 nucleotides align to TRBD1. The J segment lost 12 bases and the V segment lost 0 bases, leaving 3 bases of the junction unmatched. This CDR3 comprises 13 residues. The germline gives CDR1 MGHRA, CDR2 YSYEKL. CDR3 in DNA: TGCGCCAGCAGCCAAGATGTGGACAGGGGGCACACCTTC. Translating it yields CASSQDVDRGHTF.

The V call is TRBV12-3 or TRBV12-4, the J call TRBJ2-7, with no clear D. V shed 7 bases and J shed 7 bases, with 17 bases lying between them. The CDR3 covers 13 residues. CDR3 in amino acids: CASNAELYNEQYF. In DNA form, the CDR3 reads TGTGCCAGCAACGCAGAGCTCTACAATGAGCAGTACTTC.

The chain couples TRBV27 to TRBJ2-2, with D tentatively TRBD1 or TRBD2 (6 bases each). V was pared by 7 bases and J by 3 bases, with 15 bases between. The CDR3 runs 15 residues. Germline values: CDR1 MNHEY, CDR2 SMNVEV (reference sequence). CDR3 residues: CASTEWGADTGELFF. In DNA form, the CDR3 reads TGTGCCAGCACAGAGTGGGGGGCGGACACCGGGGAGCTGTTTTTT.

Of note for this clonotype: At one end the junction does not follow the germline gene, possibly because of a read error. V usage is TRBV29-1 and J usage is TRBJ2-1; no definite D call. Germline CDR1 is SQVTM and CDR2 is ANQGSEA. CDR3 length: 14 residues. CDR3 region: CSIEAAYSYNEQFF. The CDR3, as DNA: TGCAGCATTGAGGCGGCCTACTCCTACAATGAGCAGTTCTTC.

This sequence joins TRBV4-1 and TRBJ2-7; D possibly corresponds to TRBD2 (6 bases). Per the germline V gene, CDR1 is MGHRA and CDR2 is YSYEKL. This CDR3 comprises 15 residues. The V end lost 8 bases, the J end lost 3 bases, and 20 bases lay between the germline ends. CDR3 DNA sequence: TGCGCCAGCGGCCTCGTGTCTATGGGACTCTACGAGCAGTACTTC. This gives the protein CASGLVSMGLYEQYF.

J is TRBJ1-2 and V is TRBV12-3 or TRBV12-4; D may be TRBD1 (6 bases). V was trimmed by 8 bases and J by 3 bases, leaving 13 bases between them. The CDR3 length is 13 residues. The DNA of the CDR3 is TGTGCCAGCGCCCCAGGGACATACTATGGCTACACCTTC. As protein: CASAPGTYYGYTF.

In its sample, this clonotype was seen a few times. This CDR3 is CAWSWGYEQYF. The DNA of the CDR3 is TGTGCCTGGAGTTGGGGTTACGAGCAGTACTTC. The rearrangement links TRBV30 to TRBJ2-7; D remains ambiguous. V shed 2 bases and J shed 4 bases, with 6 bases lying between them. The germline V gene has CDR1 GTSNPN and CDR2 SVGIG (reference sequence). The CDR3 spans 11 residues.

CDR3 bases: TGTGCCAGCAGGAGGAGTGGTAGCGGGAGTCATGAGCAGTTCTTC. This encodes CASRRSGSGSHEQFF. This chain connects TRBV7-3 to TRBJ2-1, with 9 bases lining up with TRBD2. In germline, CDR1 is SGHTA, CDR2 FQGTGA. This CDR3 has 15 residues. Losses at the gene ends were 6 bases for V and 8 bases for J; bases not matched to a gene: 11.

The chain carries TRBV3-1 and TRBJ2-5; 9 positions match TRBD1. Germline CDR1 is LGHDT and CDR2 is YNNKEL (reference sequence). The CDR3 has 18 amino acids. The V segment lost 0 bases and the J segment 9 bases; nucleotides outside the gene matches: 17. Written as DNA, the CDR3 is TGTGCCAGCAGCCAAGAGTCCCGGACAGGGGAGCCCGGGAGACCCCAGTACTTC. Its translation: CASSQESRTGEPGRPQYF.

In its sample, this clonotype was seen once. At one of its ends the junction is not consistent with the germline gene, which may arise from a read error. The CDR3 loop reads CTSSFTTGEPGYTF. Here the CDR3 DNA reads TGTACCAGCAGTTTCACGACAGGGGAGCCTGGCTACACCTTC. V gene TRBV6-6 combines with J gene TRBJ1-2, with 8 bases that match TRBD1. Germline loops: CDR1 MNHNY, CDR2 SVGAGI (reference sequence). CDR3 size: 14 residues.

This clonotype came up a few times. The chain has TRBV6-6 and TRBJ2-5; D perhaps matches TRBD1 (6 bases). Germline V gives CDR1 MNHNY, CDR2 SVGAGI (reference sequence). V was pared by 8 bases and J by 5 bases, with 15 bases between. This CDR3 is 13 amino acids long. CDR3 loop: CASGQQGRETQYF. CDR3 nucleotide sequence: TGTGCCAGCGGGCAACAGGGCCGTGAGACCCAGTACTTC.

CDR3 loop: CASSLGQGGANTEAFF. The CDR3 DNA is TGTGCCAGCTCTCTCGGACAGGGGGGTGCGAACACTGAAGCTTTCTTT. The chain recombines TRBV18 with TRBJ1-1; TRBD1 aligns across 10 bases. Per the germline V gene, CDR1 is KGHSH and CDR2 is LQKENI. Unmatched junction bases numbered 8, after V lost 6 bases and J lost 1 base. This CDR3 is 16 amino acids long.

This clonotype was observed a handful of times. The chain couples TRBV20-1 to TRBJ1-6, with TRBD1 as a possible D gene (6 bases). From germline, CDR1 is DFQATT and CDR2 SNEGSKA (reference sequence). The CDR3 has 18 amino acids. Trimming took off 6 bases at V and 0 bases at J, with 21 bases between the two ends. The chain's CDR3 is CSAPRGTLSSSYNSPLHF. CDR3 nucleotide sequence: TGCAGTGCCCCAAGGGGGACACTTAGCAGCTCCTATAATTCACCCCTCCACTTT.

The rearrangement joins TRBV4-3 to TRBJ1-1; TRBD1 agrees at 10 bases. V gave up 4 bases and J gave up 6 bases; unmatched junction bases: 5. The CDR3 has 14 residues. Germline CDR1 and CDR2: LGHNA and YSLEER. The CDR3 here is CASSPTGGWAEAFF. The CDR3 DNA is TGCGCCAGCAGCCCGACAGGGGGCTGGGCTGAAGCTTTCTTT.

V is TRBV2 and J is TRBJ1-2, with 7 bases aligning to TRBD1. The germline V gene has CDR1 SNHLY and CDR2 FYNNEI. J gave up 7 bases and V 6 bases, and 8 bases lay outside the gene matches. This CDR3 comprises 13 residues. The CDR3 bases are TGTGCCAGCAGCGCGACAGGGCAAGGTGGCTACACCTTC. It translates to CASSATGQGGYTF.

This clonotype turned up a few times. The rearrangement joins TRBV6-2 or TRBV6-3 to TRBJ2-6, with TRBD1 as a possible D gene (5 bases). Trimming took off 6 bases at V and 3 bases at J, with 12 bases between the two ends. The CDR3 loop spans 15 amino acids. The germline V gene encodes CDR1 MNHEY and CDR2 SVGEGT. The DNA of the CDR3 is TGTGCCAGCAGAGACCCAGGGATTGGGGCCAACGTCCTGACTTTC. Translation gives CASRDPGIGANVLTF.

This clonotype was seen a few times. This chain links TRBV20-1 with TRBJ2-1; D gene unclear. Germline assignment: CDR1 DFQATT and CDR2 SNEGSKA (reference sequence). This CDR3 is 12 amino acids long. V was shortened by 4 bases and J by 5 bases, with 9 bases between the two germline ends. The CDR3 DNA follows: TGCAGTGCTACCTTGCAGCACAATGAGCAGTTCTTC. Translation gives CSATLQHNEQFF.

The V and J genes are TRBV28 and TRBJ2-2, with 11 bases identical to TRBD1. V lost 6 bases and J lost 6; bases outside the gene matches: 6. CDR1 is MDHEN and CDR2 is SYDVKM in the germline V gene. This CDR3 is 15 amino acids long. CDR3 amino acids: CASSLRDRGSGELFF. CDR3 in DNA: TGTGCCAGCAGCCTCCGGGACAGGGGGTCCGGGGAGCTGTTTTTT. Full variable domain (outside the CDR3, taken from reference TRBV28 and TRBJ2-2): DVKVTQSSRYLVKRTGEKVFLECVQDMDHENMFWYRQDPGLGLRLIYFSYDVKMKEKGDIPEGYSVSREKKERFSLILESASTNQTSMYLCASSLRDRGSGELFFGEGSRLTVL.